This TCR beta chain was captured in a study of read filtering for tumor transcriptome and immune sequencing. Study context: Among patients, around 18 were male and 14 female, aged about 45 to 85 (mean about 72).

This library used approximately 0.4 ug RNA and molecular barcoded adaptors spanning alpha/delta and beta/gamma chains. TCRdb re-derived calls from the reads in MiXCR, one entry per CDR3 protein. Here the sample spans tens of thousands of distinct CDR3 sequences, 20% being singletons. In this sample, this clonotype turned up many times. Sampling of bone marrow took place during active disease in every patient. Germline CDR1 is SQVTM and CDR2 is ANQGSEA. There are 12 residues in the CDR3. The ends lost 7 bases at V and 9 bases at J; junction bases unmatched: 5. Sequenced sample: a population of CD138-negative cells sorted from bone marrow. The TCR was taken from a donor aged 40 or over with multiple myeloma. The chain has TRBV29-1 and TRBJ2-1; 11 bases fit TRBD2. The CDR3 loop is CSALAGGSEQFF. CDR3 nucleotide sequence: TGCAGCGCTCTAGCGGGAGGAAGTGAGCAGTTCTTC.